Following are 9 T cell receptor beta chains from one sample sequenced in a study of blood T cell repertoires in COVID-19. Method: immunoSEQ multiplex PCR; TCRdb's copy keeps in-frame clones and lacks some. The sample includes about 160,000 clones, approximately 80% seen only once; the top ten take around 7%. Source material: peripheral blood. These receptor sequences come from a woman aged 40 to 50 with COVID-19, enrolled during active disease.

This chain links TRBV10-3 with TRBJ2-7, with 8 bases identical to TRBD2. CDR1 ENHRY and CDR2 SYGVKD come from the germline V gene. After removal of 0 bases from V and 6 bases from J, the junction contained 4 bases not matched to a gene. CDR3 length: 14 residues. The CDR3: CAISESGLAGEQYF. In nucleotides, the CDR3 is TGTGCCATCAGTGAGTCGGGGCTAGCGGGCGAGCAGTACTTC.

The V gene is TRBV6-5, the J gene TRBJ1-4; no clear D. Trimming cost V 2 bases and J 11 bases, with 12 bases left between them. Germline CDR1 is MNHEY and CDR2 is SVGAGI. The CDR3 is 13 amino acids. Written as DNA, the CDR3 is TGTGCCAGCAGTTACGATCGGGGAAGGAAACTGTTTTTT. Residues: CASSYDRGRKLFF.

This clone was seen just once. The CDR3 DNA sequence: TGTGCCAGTAGTGTAACTAGCGGGGGGGCCTTTTTACCAGAGACCCAGTACTTC. Protein: CASSVTSGGAFLPETQYF. The chain couples TRBV19 to TRBJ2-5; 13 positions match TRBD2. With V trimmed by 5 bases and J by 4 bases, 13 bases remained unmatched. CDR1 LNHDA and CDR2 SQIVND come from the germline V gene (reference sequence). There are 18 residues in the CDR3.

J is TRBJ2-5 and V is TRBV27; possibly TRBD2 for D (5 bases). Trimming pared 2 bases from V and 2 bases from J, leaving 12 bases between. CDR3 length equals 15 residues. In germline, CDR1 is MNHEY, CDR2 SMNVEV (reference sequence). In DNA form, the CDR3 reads TGTGCCAGCAGTTTAACTCTAGCAGTTCAAGAGACCCAGTACTTC. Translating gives CASSLTLAVQETQYF.

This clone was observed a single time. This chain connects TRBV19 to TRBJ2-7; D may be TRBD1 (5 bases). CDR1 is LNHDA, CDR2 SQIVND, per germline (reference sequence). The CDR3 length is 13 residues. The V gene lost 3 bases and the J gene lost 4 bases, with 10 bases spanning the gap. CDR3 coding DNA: TGTGCCAGTAGTATTGGGGCAGGGTACGAGCAGTACTTC. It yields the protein CASSIGAGYEQYF.

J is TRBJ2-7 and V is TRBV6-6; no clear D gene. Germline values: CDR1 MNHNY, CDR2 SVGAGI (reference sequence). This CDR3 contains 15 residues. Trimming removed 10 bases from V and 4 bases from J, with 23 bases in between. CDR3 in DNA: TGTGCCACCGCGGATTCGTCTCGACTTTCGTACGAGCAGTACTTC. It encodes CATADSSRLSYEQYF.

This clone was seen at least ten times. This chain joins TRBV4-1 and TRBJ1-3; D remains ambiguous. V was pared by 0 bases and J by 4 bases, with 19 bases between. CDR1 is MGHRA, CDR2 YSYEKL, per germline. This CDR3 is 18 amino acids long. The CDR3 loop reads CASSQEPSLRAGGNTIYF. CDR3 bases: TGCGCCAGCAGCCAAGAACCCTCCTTGAGGGCAGGAGGAAACACCATATATTTT.

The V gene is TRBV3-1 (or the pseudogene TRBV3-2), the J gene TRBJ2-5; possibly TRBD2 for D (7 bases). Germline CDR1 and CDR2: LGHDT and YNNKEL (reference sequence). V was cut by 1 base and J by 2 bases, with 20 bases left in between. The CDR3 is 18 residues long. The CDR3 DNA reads TGTGCCAGCAGCCAAGCGCGGGGGCCAAACCGGGGGCAAGAGACCCAGTACTTC. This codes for CASSQARGPNRGQETQYF.

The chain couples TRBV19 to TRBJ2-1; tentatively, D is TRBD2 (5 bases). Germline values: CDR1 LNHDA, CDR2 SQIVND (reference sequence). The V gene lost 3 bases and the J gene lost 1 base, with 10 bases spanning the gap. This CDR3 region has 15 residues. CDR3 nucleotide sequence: TGTGCCAGTAGTATGGGTGGGAGATCCTACAATGAGCAGTTCTTC. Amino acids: CASSMGGRSYNEQFF.